This section outlines one T cell receptor beta chain sequence together with its context. The sample originates from a study of patients and donors after allogeneic stem cell transplantation. TCRdb re-derived calls from the RT-PCR reads in MiXCR, one entry per CDR3 protein. The sample has 200,000 to 250,000 distinct CDR3 sequences, 13% to 15% seen once. The CDR3 is made up of 19 amino acids. V lost 5 bases, J lost 2 bases, and 14 bases stayed unmatched. Sequenced sample: blood, either unsorted or a sorted T cell fraction (not recorded which). The chain carries TRBV12-3 or TRBV12-4 and TRBJ2-7; 14 nucleotides line up with TRBD2. The TCR originated in a human donor who was either an allogeneic HSCT recipient or a stem cell or donor lymphocyte infusion donor (not recorded which). It is not recorded whose cells these are; they may come from a transplant donor. The CDR3 spells CASSTDYGTSGRMAYEQYF. The CDR3 bases are TGTGCCAGCAGTACTGATTACGGGACTAGCGGGAGAATGGCCTACGAGCAGTACTTC.